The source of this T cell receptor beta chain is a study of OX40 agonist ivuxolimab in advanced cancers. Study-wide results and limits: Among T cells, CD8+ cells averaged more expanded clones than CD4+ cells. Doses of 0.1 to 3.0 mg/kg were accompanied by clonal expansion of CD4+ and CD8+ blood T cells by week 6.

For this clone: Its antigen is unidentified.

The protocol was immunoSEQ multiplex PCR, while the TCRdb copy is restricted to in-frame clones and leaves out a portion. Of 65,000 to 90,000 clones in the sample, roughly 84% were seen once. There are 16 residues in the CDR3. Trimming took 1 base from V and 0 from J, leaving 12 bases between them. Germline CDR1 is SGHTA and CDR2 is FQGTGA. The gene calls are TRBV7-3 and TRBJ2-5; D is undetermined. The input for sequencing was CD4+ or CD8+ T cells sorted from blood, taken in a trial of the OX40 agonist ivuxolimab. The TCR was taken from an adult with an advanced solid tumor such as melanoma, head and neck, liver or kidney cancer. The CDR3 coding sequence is TGTGCCAGCAGCTTAAGAGGCCCTCAGAACCAAGAGACCCAGTACTTC. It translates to CASSLRGPQNQETQYF.